This T cell receptor beta chain comes out of a study of healthy donors' naive CD4 and CD8 T cells. This clonotype occurred a few times. What it binds is unknown. Findings of the study overall: A reported CD4+/CD8+ bias affected most V and J genes in naive cells. Bias from naive T cell homeostatic proliferation was not addressed. Negatively charged CDR3s marked CD8+ lineage; positively charged CDR3s marked CD4+ lineage.

Each TCR library used 500 ng of total RNA and a linear amplification protocol. In the authors' methods: Tens of thousands of TCR alpha transcripts were sequenced from 4 to 6 healthy donors. One entry per CDR3 protein, called by TCRdb with MiXCR from the reads. These V and J calls rely on TCRdb rather than the paper's analysis. The sample includes 180,000 or so distinct CDR3 sequences, around 74% of them seen just once. The CDR3 contains 13 residues. V shed 5 bases and J shed 1 base, with 8 bases lying between them. Germline V gene data show CDR1 as LNHDA and CDR2 as SQIVND (reference sequence). This receptor was taken from a pool of human donors in good health; the sample pools cells from several healthy donors. The specimen sequenced was naive CD4+ and CD8+ T cells sorted from blood, pooled from several donors. The chain employs TRBV19 and TRBJ1-1, with unresolved D. The CDR3 sequence is CASSVTWNTEAFF. CDR3 nucleotide sequence: TGTGCCAGTAGTGTCACTTGGAACACTGAAGCTTTCTTT.